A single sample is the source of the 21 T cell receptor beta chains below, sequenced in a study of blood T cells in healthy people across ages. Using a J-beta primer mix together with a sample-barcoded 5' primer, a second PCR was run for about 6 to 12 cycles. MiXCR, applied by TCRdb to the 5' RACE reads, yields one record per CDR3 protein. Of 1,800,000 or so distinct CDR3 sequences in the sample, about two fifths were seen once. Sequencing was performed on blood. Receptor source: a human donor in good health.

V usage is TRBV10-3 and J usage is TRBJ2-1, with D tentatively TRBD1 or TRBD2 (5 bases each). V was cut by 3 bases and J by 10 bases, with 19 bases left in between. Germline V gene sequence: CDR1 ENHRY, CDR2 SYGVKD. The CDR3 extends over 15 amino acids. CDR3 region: CAISDRELVSGEQFF. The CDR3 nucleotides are TGTGCCATCAGTGACAGGGAGTTAGTATCGGGCGAGCAGTTCTTC.

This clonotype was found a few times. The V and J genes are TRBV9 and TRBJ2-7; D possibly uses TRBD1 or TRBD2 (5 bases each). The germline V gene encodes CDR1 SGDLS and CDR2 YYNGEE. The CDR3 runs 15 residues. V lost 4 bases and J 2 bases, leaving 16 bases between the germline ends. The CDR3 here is CASSPSGASTYEQYF. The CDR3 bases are TGTGCCAGCAGCCCCTCCGGGGCCTCGACCTACGAGCAGTACTTC.

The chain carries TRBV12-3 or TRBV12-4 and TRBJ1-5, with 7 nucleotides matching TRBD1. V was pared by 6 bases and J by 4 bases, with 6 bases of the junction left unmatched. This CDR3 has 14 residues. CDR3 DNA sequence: TGTGCCAGCAGACGGGACAGTTTTAATCAGCCCCAGCATTTT. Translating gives CASRRDSFNQPQHF.

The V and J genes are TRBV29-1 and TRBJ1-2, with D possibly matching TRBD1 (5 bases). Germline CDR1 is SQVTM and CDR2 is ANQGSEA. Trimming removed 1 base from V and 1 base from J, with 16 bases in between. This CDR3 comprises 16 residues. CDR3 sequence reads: CSVEGPRGVGNYGYTF. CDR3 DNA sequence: TGCAGCGTTGAAGGGCCACGGGGCGTCGGTAACTATGGCTACACCTTC.

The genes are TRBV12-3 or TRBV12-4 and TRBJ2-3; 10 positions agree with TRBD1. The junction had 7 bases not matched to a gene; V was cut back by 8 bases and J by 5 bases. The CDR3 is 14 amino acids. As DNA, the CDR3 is TGTGCCAGCCGATTTGACAGGGGGCTAGATACGCAGTATTTT. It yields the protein CASRFDRGLDTQYF.

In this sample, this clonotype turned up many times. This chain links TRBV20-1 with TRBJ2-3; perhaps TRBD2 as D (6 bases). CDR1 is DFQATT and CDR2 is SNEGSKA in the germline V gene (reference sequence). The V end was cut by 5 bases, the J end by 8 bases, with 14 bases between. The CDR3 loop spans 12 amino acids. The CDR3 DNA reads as TGCAGTGCTTCCGGGACTTCGAGTACGCAGTATTTT. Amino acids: CSASGTSSTQYF.

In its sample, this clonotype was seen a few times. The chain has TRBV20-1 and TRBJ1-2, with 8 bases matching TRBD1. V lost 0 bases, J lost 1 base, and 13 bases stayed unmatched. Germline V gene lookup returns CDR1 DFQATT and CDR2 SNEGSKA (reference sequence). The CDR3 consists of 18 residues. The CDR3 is CSARDHGDRSDVNYGYTF. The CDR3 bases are TGCAGTGCTAGAGATCACGGGGACAGGAGCGACGTTAACTATGGCTACACCTTC.

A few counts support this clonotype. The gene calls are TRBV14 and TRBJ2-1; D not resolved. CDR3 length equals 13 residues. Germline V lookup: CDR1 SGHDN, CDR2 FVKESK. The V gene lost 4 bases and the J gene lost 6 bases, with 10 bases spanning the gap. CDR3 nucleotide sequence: TGTGCCAGCAGCCGAGGTGACACCAATGAGCAGTTCTTC. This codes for CASSRGDTNEQFF.

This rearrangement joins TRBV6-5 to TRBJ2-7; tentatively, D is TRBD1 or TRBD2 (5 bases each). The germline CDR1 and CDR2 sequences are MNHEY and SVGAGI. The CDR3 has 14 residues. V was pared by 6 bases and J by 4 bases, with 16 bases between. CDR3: CASSRDGLGYEQYF. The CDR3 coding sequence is TGTGCCAGCAGCAGGGACGGGCTCGGGTACGAGCAGTACTTC.

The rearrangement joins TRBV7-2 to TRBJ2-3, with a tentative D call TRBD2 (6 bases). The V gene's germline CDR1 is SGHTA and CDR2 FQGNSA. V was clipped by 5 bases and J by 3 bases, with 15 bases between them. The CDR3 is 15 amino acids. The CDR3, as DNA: TGTGCCAGCAGCGCCCCGGGACTTCCTACAGATACGCAGTATTTT. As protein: CASSAPGLPTDTQYF.

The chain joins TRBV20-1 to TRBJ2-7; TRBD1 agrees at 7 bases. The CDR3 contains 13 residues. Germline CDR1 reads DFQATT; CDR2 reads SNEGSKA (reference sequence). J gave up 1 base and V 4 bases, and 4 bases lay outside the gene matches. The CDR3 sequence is CSAIGTASYEQYF. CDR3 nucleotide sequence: TGCAGTGCTATCGGGACAGCATCCTACGAGCAGTACTTC.

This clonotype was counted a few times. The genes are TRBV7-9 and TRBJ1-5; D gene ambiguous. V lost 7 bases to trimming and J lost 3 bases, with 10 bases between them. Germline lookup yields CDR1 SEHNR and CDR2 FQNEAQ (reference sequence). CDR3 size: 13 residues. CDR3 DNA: TGTGCCAGCACCCAATTCGACAATCAGCCCCAGCATTTT. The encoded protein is CASTQFDNQPQHF.

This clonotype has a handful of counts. The CDR3 sequence: CASTQGLAGTDTQYF. DNA of the CDR3: TGTGCCAGCACCCAGGGGCTAGCGGGGACAGATACGCAGTATTTT. The gene calls are TRBV12-3 or TRBV12-4 and TRBJ2-3; 9 positions match TRBD2. The length of the CDR3 is 15 residues. The V segment lost 7 bases and the J segment 3 bases; nucleotides outside the gene matches: 8.

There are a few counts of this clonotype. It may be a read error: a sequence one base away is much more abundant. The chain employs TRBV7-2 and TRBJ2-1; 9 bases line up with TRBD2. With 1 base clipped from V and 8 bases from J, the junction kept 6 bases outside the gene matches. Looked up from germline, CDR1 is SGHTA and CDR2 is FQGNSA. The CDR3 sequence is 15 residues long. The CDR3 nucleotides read TGTGCCAGCAGCTTAGGGGGCGGGGGGGCCGATGAGCAGTTCTTC. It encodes CASSLGGGGADEQFF. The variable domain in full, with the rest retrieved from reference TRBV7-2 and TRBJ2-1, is GAGVSQSPSNKVTEKGKDVELRCDPISGHTALYWYRQSLGQGLEFLIYFQGNSAPDKSGLPSDRFSAERTGGSVSTLTIQRTQQEDSAVYLCASSLGGGGADEQFFGPGTRLTVL.

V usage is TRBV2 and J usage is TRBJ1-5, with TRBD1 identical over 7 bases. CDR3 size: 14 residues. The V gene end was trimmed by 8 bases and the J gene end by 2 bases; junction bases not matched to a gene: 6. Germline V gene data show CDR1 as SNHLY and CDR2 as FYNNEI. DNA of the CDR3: TGTGCCAGCGACAGGGAACGGGGCAATCAGCCCCAGCATTTT. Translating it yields CASDRERGNQPQHF.

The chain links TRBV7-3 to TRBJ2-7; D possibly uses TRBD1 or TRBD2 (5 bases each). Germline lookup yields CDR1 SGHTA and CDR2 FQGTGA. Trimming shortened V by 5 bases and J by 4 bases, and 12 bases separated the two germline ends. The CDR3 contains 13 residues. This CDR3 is CASSPAWGYEQYF. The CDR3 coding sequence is TGTGCCAGCAGCCCCGCGTGGGGGTACGAGCAGTACTTC.

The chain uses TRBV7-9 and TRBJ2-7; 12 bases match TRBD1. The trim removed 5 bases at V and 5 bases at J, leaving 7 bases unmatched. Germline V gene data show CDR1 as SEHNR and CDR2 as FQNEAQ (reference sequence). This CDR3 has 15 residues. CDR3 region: CASSPGQGAFHEQYF. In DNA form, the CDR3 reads TGTGCCAGCAGCCCGGGACAGGGGGCTTTTCACGAGCAGTACTTC. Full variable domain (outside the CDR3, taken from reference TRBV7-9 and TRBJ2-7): DTGVSQNPRHKITKRGQNVTFRCDPISEHNRLYWYRQTLGQGPEFLTYFQNEAQLEKSRLLSDRFSAERPKGSFSTLEIQRTEQGDSAMYLCASSPGQGAFHEQYFGPGTRLTVT.

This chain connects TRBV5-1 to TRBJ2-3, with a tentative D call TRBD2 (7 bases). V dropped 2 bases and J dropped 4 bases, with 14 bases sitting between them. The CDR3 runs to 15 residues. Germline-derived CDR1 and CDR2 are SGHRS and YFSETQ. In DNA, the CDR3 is TGCGCCAGCAGCTTCGGCAGGGGAGGGGCAGATACGCAGTATTTT. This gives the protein CASSFGRGGADTQYF.

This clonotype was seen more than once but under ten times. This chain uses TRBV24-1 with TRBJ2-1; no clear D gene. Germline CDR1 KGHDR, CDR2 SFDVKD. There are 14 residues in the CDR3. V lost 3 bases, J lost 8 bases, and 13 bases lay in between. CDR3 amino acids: CATSDPLVEDEQFF. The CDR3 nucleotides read TGTGCCACCAGTGATCCCCTGGTCGAGGATGAGCAGTTCTTC.

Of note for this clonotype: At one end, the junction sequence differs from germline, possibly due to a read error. CDR3 residues: CAGSVTGGQYGYTF. The CDR3 bases are TGTGCCGGCAGCGTCACAGGGGGCCAATATGGCTACACCTTC. The rearrangement uses TRBV9 and TRBJ1-2, with 9 bases that match TRBD1. CDR1 and CDR2 from the germline V gene are SGDLS and YYNGEE. The CDR3 contains 14 residues. Supplemented by reference TRBV9 and TRBJ1-2, the full variable domain reads DSGVTQTPKHLITATGQRVTLRCSPRSGDLSVYWYQQSLDQGLQFLIQYYNGEERAKGNILERFSAQQFPDLHSELNLSSLELGDSALYFCAGSVTGGQYGYTFGSGTRLTVV.

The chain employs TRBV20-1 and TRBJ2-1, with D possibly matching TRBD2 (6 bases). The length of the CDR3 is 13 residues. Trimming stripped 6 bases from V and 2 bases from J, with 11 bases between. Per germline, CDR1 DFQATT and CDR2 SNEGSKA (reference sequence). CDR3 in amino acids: CSALGGTYNEQFF. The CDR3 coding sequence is TGCAGTGCCTTGGGGGGAACCTACAATGAGCAGTTCTTC.